This record covers a single T cell receptor beta chain. These data originate in a study of T-cell memory formation after mild COVID-19. MiXCR, run by TCRdb on the 5' RACE reads, gives a single entry per CDR3 protein. The sample has fewer than 150,000 distinct CDR3 sequences; approximately 15% are singletons. This clonotype was sampled from a man between 18 and 29 years old who had mild COVID-19 (a few samples of this study predate the infection). Cell type and time point are not known. The sample taken for sequencing was PBMCs or a T cell subset sorted from them (not recorded which).

The CDR3 sequence is CASSHPGQTYNEQFF. The CDR3 DNA sequence: TGTGCCAGCTCACACCCTGGACAGACATACAATGAGCAGTTCTTC. This chain connects TRBV18 to TRBJ2-1; tentative D call: TRBD1 (6 bases). This CDR3 spans 15 amino acids. Trimming removed 4 bases from V and 4 bases from J, with 14 bases in between. Germline CDR1 KGHSH, CDR2 LQKENI.